This T cell receptor beta chain was recovered during a study of cytomegalovirus exposure and HLA in healthy donors (dated by TCRdb to about 2017). A note on the overall study: According to an earlier analysis of several hundred of the donors, about 180 million T cells yielded 117 million unique TCR beta sequences and 276 Gb of sequence data. The later analysis used no new phenotypic data to find candidate immune exposures, relying instead on TCR beta sequences and their occurrence across donors. Donor age, sex, ethnicity and CMV serostatus were compiled alongside the repertoire data. The study aimed to test whether cataloging public T cell receptors could reveal signatures of past pathogen exposure. To decide whether each TCR beta V gene segment behaved as functional or pseudogenic, an earlier analysis of some 600 of the donors relied on high-throughput TCR beta sequencing. The study profiled the T cell repertoires of hundreds of subjects by immunosequencing and related them to cytomegalovirus serostatus. In a later genetic analysis, genome-wide SNP genotypes for about 65% of the 666 donors were used, and that subset was treated as a discovery cohort. To study patterns of TCR occurrence, a later analysis re-analyzed previously published TCR beta repertoires from 650 to 750 donors and added high-resolution HLA genotyping. An early release that covered fewer than 750 HLA-typed donors contained approximately 300 gigabases of sequencing data and 65 million to 100 million unique TCR sequences. About five DR-DQ haplotypes were treated as single units for association and clustering because of strong linkage in the cohort. The number of donors typed differed by locus, with 629-630 for A, B, C, DRB1 and DQB1, around 500 for DQA1, over 600 for DPA1, and 472 for DPB1. Every discovery cohort repertoire had been produced on one sequencing platform. High-throughput TCR immunosequencing, statistical association of individual TCRs with disease status, and machine learning were combined to predict cytomegalovirus infection status. Both class I and class II loci were covered by HLA typing, at four-digit resolution. On average, over 200,000 unique TCR beta nucleotide sequences were sequenced per donor among 350 to 400 genotyped donors of the cohort, with roughly 18% of those sequences being non-productive. Along with the roughly 610-subject first cohort, a separate validation cohort of more than 90 different subjects was used. Of the roughly 390 genotyped donors, 65% to 90% were placed in the genetic ancestry cluster associated with self-reported Caucasian donors.

In total, approximately 690 healthy bone marrow donors made up the cohort. Cohort members were all nominally healthy when sampled, although unrecorded immune exposures were likely present. The donor tested CMV seronegative and was one of the 352 seronegative cohort members. Every donor gave a peripheral blood sample, and the peripheral blood mononuclear cells from that sample were used for TCR beta sequencing. The Qiagen DNeasy Blood Extraction Kit was used to extract genomic DNA from the blood cell samples. About this clone: The antigen it recognizes is unknown. Base qualities are not at hand, and no much larger clone is one base apart.

Broader findings and caveats from the paper: Linkage disequilibrium might explain the correlated functional status among segregating V segments, but an unknown experimental factor could not be ruled out. While some public TCRs were present in many individuals, most TCR sequences turned up only very rarely across donors. The 87-base-pair reads could not distinguish some IMGT-functional V segments, including TRBV6-2 and TRBV6-3, so those segments were excluded. The study gave a list of under 200 TCR beta chains associated with cytomegalovirus. An association between a missense DCLRE1C variant and V-gene and J-gene trimming of TCR beta chains was found in a later genetic analysis and replicated in an independent cohort. The earlier analysis of approximately 540 of the donors excluded some 15 rarely observed V segments, including chromosome 9 orphons, because counts were too low. A later analysis reported that several top co-occurrence clusters appeared linked to parvovirus B19, influenza, CMV and Epstein-Barr virus. When HLA alleles, especially DR and DQ, strongly co-occurred, attributing TCR associations to individual alleles was difficult. The sequencing pipeline was judged likely to have produced a cluster of highly shared sequence variants as a technical artifact. In a later analysis, more than 15,000 TCR beta sequences were associated with specific HLA alleles at a false discovery rate of 0.05. Compared with equally common non-associated chains, HLA-associated TCR beta chains in a later analysis were more clonally expanded and had lower generation probabilities. Compared with the 666-donor mean, donors in an Asian-associated ancestry cluster had fewer N-insertions in productive TCRs, according to a later genetic analysis. This cohort had only TCR beta chains sequenced, and the lack of alpha or paired-chain data limited which features could be detected. A few of the identified cytomegalovirus-associated TCR beta chains were confirmed in vitro to be specific for cytomegalovirus antigens. The presence/absence analyses assumed that sequencing depth was roughly uniform across donors, and that assumption may not be true. According to the authors, the approach could potentially be generalized to other disease states and immunological phenotypes. Because HLA typing was missing for some donors at each locus, association tests included only the typed subset. In an earlier analysis of around 600 of the donors, most TCR beta V segments appeared in productive rearrangements about 87% or about 30% of the time, broadly matching IMGT annotations. The only immune exposure information available for the cohort was CMV serostatus. A later analysis found that TCR association rates varied across HLA loci, with DRB1 alleles showing the most associated TCRs and HLA-C alleles the fewest. The classifier was reported to diagnose cytomegalovirus status with high specificity and sensitivity in both the original and validation cohorts. Most CMV-associated TCR beta chains appeared to be HLA-restricted in a later analysis, and the HLA associations seemed to be driven largely by CMV exposure. A further reported finding was that TCR beta sequences accurately predicted the HLA-A and HLA-B alleles for most subjects in the first cohort.

CDR1 and CDR2, looked up from the germline V gene (reference sequence), are MNHNY and SVGAGI. Measured from the cysteine to the phenylalanine, the CDR3 is 12 residues long. CDR3 DNA only is kept here, 36 bases in frame from base 1. Trimming removed 5 bases from V and 8 bases from J, leaving 10 bases between the germline ends. The library was prepared using the immunoSEQ multiplex PCR assay. The multiplex PCR relied on a mix of 60 forward primers for TCR Vbeta segments and 13 reverse primers for TCR Jbeta segments. The CDR3 region of rearranged TCR beta genes was amplified from genomic DNA with a multiplex PCR assay. The amplified TCR beta libraries were sequenced on the Illumina HiSeq System as 87-base-pair reads. Turning to the authors' computational methods: Across the 600 to 700 repertoires, a later analysis counted tens of millions of unique TCR beta chains, around 11 million of which were shared by at least two donors. To remove PCR and sequencing errors, raw reads were error-corrected and collapsed into unique sequences using a nearest-neighbor algorithm that merged closely related sequences. To assign V, D and J gene segments, CDR3 sequences were aligned to IMGT reference sequences. For a sequence to be retained, a match of at least six nucleotides to both a V gene segment and a J gene segment was required. Rearrangements were classified as productive when the CDR3 lacked stop codons and remained in frame with V and J, and all other rearrangements were classified as non-productive. Following IMGT convention, CDR3 was defined as the stretch from the second conserved V-encoded cysteine up to the conserved J-encoded phenylalanine. The earlier analysis of some 540 of the donors excluded any sequence lacking an unambiguous match to a single V gene segment. An earlier analysis of 550 to 650 of the donors classified V segments as functional when productive rearrangements were above 56.7% and as segregating when the standard deviation between donors was above 5%. A statistical classification framework was built for diagnosing cytomegalovirus status from the catalog of TCR beta chain sequences. V and J gene assignment, in a later analysis, came from comparing TCR nucleotide sequences with IMGT/GENE-DB human TR gene sequences. The TCRdist pipeline was used in a later analysis to assign CDR3 sequences and most-parsimonious VDJ recombination scenarios. A later analysis defined each TCR beta chain by its CDR3 amino acid sequence plus V-gene family, and excluded reads lacking a unique V-gene family. As a way to deal with suspected cross-contamination and a sequencing artifact, a later analysis dropped roughly 620 nucleotide sequences that were highly shared and had low generation probability. In a later analysis, a clonal expansion index was calculated for each public chain from normalized within-repertoire ranks of inferred template counts. Generation probabilities in a later analysis came from a VDJ recombination model fitted to out-of-frame rearrangements, and those results were checked against IGoR. In a later analysis, hypergeometric tests were used to score TCR-TCR, TCR-HLA and TCR-CMV co-occurrence, with a repertoire-size bias correction applied to TCR pairs. To estimate false discovery rates, a later analysis permuted the HLA or CMV assignments 20 times. In a later analysis, co-occurring TCRs were grouped using DBSCAN, and TCRdist sequence similarity was added for clustering within HLA-allele-positive subsets. Repertoires with fewer than 30,000 or more than 120,000 public chains, plus five repertoires with anomalous nucleotide sharing, were excluded from co-occurrence clustering. The immuneACCESS repertoire file appears here via TCRdb, limited to in-frame rearrangements. These files lack a portion of the clones; in checked studies, under half of the deficit traces to unresolved V genes, and the cause of the others is not known. V and J calls and clone size are as listed in that table; D and trimming were resolved from the DNA. Recorded for this sample are some 160,000 clones; roughly three quarters of them occurred a single time. Less than 5% of the sample goes to the ten largest clones.

The chain employs TRBV6-6 and TRBJ2-1; tentative D gene TRBD1, with 6 bases matching. The sequencing input was PBMCs. The origin of this receptor is a man aged 60-69 years in good health and CMV-seronegative. The CDR3: CASSTQGYEQFF. The sequence in DNA is TGTGCCAGCAGTACACAGGGCTATGAGCAGTTCTTC.